Below, 24 T cell receptor beta chains from the same sample are listed, as sequenced in a study of blood T cell repertoires in COVID-19 (dated by TCRdb to between 2020 and 2021). Libraries were prepared through the immunoSEQ multiplex PCR assay. Imported from immuneACCESS, the table was reduced by TCRdb to in-frame sequences with V and J called. These copies leave out some clones; in studies compared against another copy, an unresolved V gene accounts for under half, and the cause of the remainder is not known. The sample records some 300,000 clones, around 91% of which are singletons. The ten largest clones add up to roughly a tenth of the sample. Material: PBMCs or T cells enriched from blood (not recorded which). All receptors come from a woman aged 40 to 50 who had recovered from COVID-19.

V is TRBV28 and J is TRBJ1-2; a possible D gene is TRBD1 (6 bases). This CDR3 region has 13 residues. Germline loops: CDR1 MDHEN, CDR2 SYDVKM. The V end was cut by 5 bases, the J end by 4 bases, with 11 bases between. In DNA, the CDR3 is TGTGCCAGCAGTCTGAGGACAGTCTATGGCTACACCTTC. This codes for CASSLRTVYGYTF.

CDR3 coding DNA: TGTGCCAGCAGCTTAATGGACTCAAACTACGAGCAGTACTTC. It yields the protein CASSLMDSNYEQYF. V usage is TRBV11-3 and J usage is TRBJ2-7; D is perhaps TRBD2 (5 bases). This CDR3 is built from 14 residues. V lost 2 bases, J lost 3 bases, and 11 bases lay in between. CDR1 and CDR2 (germline): SGHNT, YENEEA.

The gene calls are TRBV19 and TRBJ2-2; D is perhaps TRBD2 (6 bases). Germline-derived CDR1 and CDR2 are LNHDA and SQIVND (reference sequence). The V and J ends lost 3 bases and 3 bases respectively, with 11 bases between them. The CDR3 covers 15 residues. CDR3 region: CASSMAGTDTGELFF. CDR3 bases: TGTGCCAGTAGTATGGCCGGGACTGACACCGGGGAGCTGTTTTTT.

The chain recombines TRBV9 with TRBJ1-2; no clear D gene. V lost 0 bases to trimming and J lost 2 bases, with 8 bases between them. The CDR3 spans 14 residues. Germline V lookup: CDR1 SGDLS, CDR2 YYNGEE. The CDR3 reads CASSVVGSNYGYTF. The CDR3 DNA is TGTGCCAGCAGCGTAGTGGGCAGCAACTATGGCTACACCTTC.

The chain combines TRBV24-1 with TRBJ2-5; unclear D gene. Germline lookup yields CDR1 KGHDR and CDR2 SFDVKD. The CDR3 sequence is 15 residues long. Trimming cost V 5 bases and J 1 base, with 13 bases left between them. CDR3 in amino acids: CATSAGQASQETQYF. The CDR3 DNA sequence: TGTGCCACCAGTGCTGGCCAAGCTAGCCAAGAGACCCAGTACTTC.

The rearrangement joins TRBV5-1 to TRBJ2-2; tentative D call: TRBD2 (6 bases). Germline V gene data show CDR1 as SGHRS and CDR2 as YFSETQ. V was cut by 4 bases and J by 7 bases, with 23 bases left in between. The CDR3 is 17 amino acids. The CDR3: CASSREVGRDFGGELFF. The CDR3 DNA sequence: TGCGCCAGCAGCAGGGAGGTCGGCAGGGACTTTGGCGGGGAGCTGTTTTTT.

This clone was seen more than once but under ten times. The chain uses TRBV7-2 and TRBJ2-3, with D hard to call. The germline V gene has CDR1 SGHTA and CDR2 FQGNSA. The CDR3 totals 14 residues. Trimming took 1 base from V and 4 from J, leaving 9 bases between them. Here the CDR3 DNA reads TGTGCCAGCAGCTTAGTAGCTAGATCAGATACGCAGTATTTT. Amino acid sequence: CASSLVARSDTQYF.

This clone was recorded a few times. The chain links TRBV11-3 to TRBJ2-2; 10 bases fit TRBD2. This CDR3 is 15 amino acids long. V shed 3 bases, J shed 7 bases, and the junction held 5 bases outside the gene matches. Germline V gene sequence: CDR1 SGHNT, CDR2 YENEEA. DNA of the CDR3: TGTGCCAGCAGCTTTTGGCTAGCGGGAGTCGGGGAGCTGTTTTTT. It encodes CASSFWLAGVGELFF. The variable domain in full, completed from reference TRBV11-3 and TRBJ2-2, reads EAGVVQSPRYKIIEKKQPVAFWCNPISGHNTLYWYLQNLGQGPELLIRYENEEAVDDSQLPKDRFSAERLKGVDSTLKIQPAELGDSAVYLCASSFWLAGVGELFFGEGSRLTVL.

V usage is TRBV7-2 and J usage is TRBJ2-7; tentative D call: TRBD2 (6 bases). Looked up from germline, CDR1 is SGHTA and CDR2 is FQGNSA. The CDR3 loop spans 15 amino acids. V was pared by 2 bases and J by 2 bases, with 13 bases between. CDR3: CASSLIRDFPYEQYF. CDR3 nucleotide sequence: TGTGCCAGCAGCTTAATCCGGGACTTCCCCTACGAGCAGTACTTC.

This clone occurred a few times. The genes are TRBV20-1 and TRBJ1-2; 8 bases line up with TRBD1. The V gene's germline CDR1 is DFQATT and CDR2 SNEGSKA (reference sequence). V was clipped by 2 bases and J by 7 bases; unmatched bases: 0. The CDR3 contains 11 residues. CDR3 amino acids: CSARQGAGYTF. The CDR3 region has the DNA TGCAGTGCTAGACAGGGGGCTGGCTACACCTTC.

The chain links TRBV9 to TRBJ2-1; D unclear. This CDR3 is 13 amino acids long. V was pared by 5 bases and J by 3 bases, with 9 bases between. Germline V CDR1 and CDR2: SGDLS, YYNGEE. The CDR3 loop reads CASSERSYNEQFF. CDR3 in DNA: TGTGCCAGCAGTGAGCGAAGCTACAATGAGCAGTTCTTC. The whole variable domain, remainder taken from reference TRBV9 and TRBJ2-1, is DSGVTQTPKHLITATGQRVTLRCSPRSGDLSVYWYQQSLDQGLQFLIQYYNGEERAKGNILERFSAQQFPDLHSELNLSSLELGDSALYFCASSERSYNEQFFGPGTRLTVL.

This sequence joins TRBV21-1 and TRBJ2-2; TRBD2 reflects the table's D call only, with no check against the DNA. TRBV21-1 is tagged as a pseudogene. This CDR3 comprises 14 residues. The CDR3 nucleotides read TGTGCCAGCACCGAAGGAGGCGGGGCCGGGGAGCTGTTTTTT. This codes for CASTEGGGAGELFF.

The chain is built from TRBV5-1 and TRBJ2-1, with a tentative D call TRBD2 (5 bases). Trimming took off 0 bases at V and 2 bases at J, with 9 bases between the two ends. The CDR3 covers 15 residues. Germline V gene lookup returns CDR1 SGHRS and CDR2 YFSETQ. Here the CDR3 reads CASSLGGSAYNEQFF. The CDR3 DNA reads TGCGCCAGCAGCTTGGGTGGGAGCGCCTACAATGAGCAGTTCTTC.

J is TRBJ1-6 and V is TRBV7-2, with a possible D match to TRBD1 (6 bases). Germline V gives CDR1 SGHTA, CDR2 FQGNSA. V lost 2 bases and J lost 1, with 6 bases in between. This CDR3 is 15 amino acids long. For the CDR3, the DNA is TGTGCCAGCAGCTTAAGGGGGTCCTATAATTCACCCCTCCACTTT. It encodes CASSLRGSYNSPLHF.

The V gene is TRBV4-1, the J gene TRBJ1-2, with 7 nucleotides matching TRBD1. Germline assignment: CDR1 MGHRA and CDR2 YSYEKL. The CDR3 sequence is 15 residues long. Trimming removed 5 bases from V and 6 bases from J; junction bases left unmatched: 12. CDR3 nucleotides: TGCGCCAGCAGCGAAGGGGGCGTATCCTACCATGGCTACACCTTC. As protein: CASSEGGVSYHGYTF.

The rearrangement links TRBV7-3 to TRBJ2-3; 8 bases align to TRBD2. Unmatched junction bases numbered 2, after V lost 3 bases and J lost 0 bases. CDR1 is SGHTA and CDR2 is FQGTGA in the germline V gene. CDR3 size: 15 residues. DNA of the CDR3: TGTGCCAGCAGCTTCCTAGCGGGCAGCACAGATACGCAGTATTTT. Translation: CASSFLAGSTDTQYF. The variable domain in full, completed from reference TRBV7-3 and TRBJ2-3, reads GAGVSQTPSNKVTEKGKYVELRCDPISGHTALYWYRQSLGQGPEFLIYFQGTGAADDSGLPNDRFFAVRPEGSVSTLKIQRTERGDSAVYLCASSFLAGSTDTQYFGPGTRLTVL.

This chain joins TRBV13 and TRBJ2-2; TRBD1 might be the D (5 bases). This CDR3 region has 15 residues. Germline CDR1 PRHDT, CDR2 FYEKMQ (reference sequence). V dropped 4 bases and J dropped 6 bases, with 15 bases sitting between them. CDR3 region: CASSSLRRVSGELFF. The CDR3 DNA sequence: TGTGCCAGCAGCTCCCTCCGCAGGGTCTCCGGGGAGCTGTTTTTT.

The chain combines TRBV29-1 with TRBJ1-2; D ambiguous. Trimming pared 1 base from V and 2 bases from J, leaving 8 bases between. The CDR3 has 13 residues. CDR1 is SQVTM, CDR2 ANQGSEA, per germline. This chain's CDR3 is CSVEVPGNYGYTF. CDR3 DNA sequence: TGCAGCGTTGAAGTACCAGGAAACTATGGCTACACCTTC.

The chain combines TRBV5-1 with TRBJ2-7; 7 nucleotides agree with TRBD1. This CDR3 region has 13 residues. CDR1 SGHRS and CDR2 YFSETQ come from the germline V gene. The V gene end was trimmed by 5 bases and the J gene end by 2 bases; junction bases not matched to a gene: 4. This CDR3 is CASRRDSPYEQYF. The CDR3 DNA is TGCGCCAGCAGAAGGGACAGCCCCTACGAGCAGTACTTC.

The rearrangement joins TRBV11-2 to TRBJ2-4; D ambiguous. The germline CDR1 and CDR2 sequences are SGHAT and FQNNGV. The CDR3 has 13 residues. The germline V and J ends were trimmed by 4 bases and 0 bases, with 4 bases remaining between them. The CDR3 nucleotides read TGTGCCAGCAGCTCAGTAGCCAAAAACATTCAGTACTTC. The encoded protein is CASSSVAKNIQYF.

The chain links TRBV27 to TRBJ1-5; 10 nucleotides match TRBD1. Germline V lookup: CDR1 MNHEY, CDR2 SMNVEV (reference sequence). V shed 0 bases, J shed 0 bases, and the junction held 5 bases outside the gene matches. The CDR3 extends over 18 amino acids. The CDR3 nucleotides read TGTGCCAGCAGTTTATCCGGGACAGGGGATACTAGCAATCAGCCCCAGCATTTT. Translated: CASSLSGTGDTSNQPQHF.

In this sample, this clone turned up once. This sequence joins TRBV27 and TRBJ2-2; a possible D gene is TRBD1 (6 bases). Germline V lookup: CDR1 MNHEY, CDR2 SMNVEV (reference sequence). V dropped 5 bases and J dropped 5 bases, with 18 bases sitting between them. This CDR3 has 16 residues. DNA for the CDR3: TGTGCCAGCAGTGGGGTTACAGGGAATAGGACCGGGGAGCTGTTTTTT. Amino acids: CASSGVTGNRTGELFF.

The chain has TRBV10-3 and TRBJ2-7; 10 bases fit TRBD2. Germline V gene data show CDR1 as ENHRY and CDR2 as SYGVKD. The CDR3 extends over 22 amino acids. The V gene end was trimmed by 6 bases and the J gene end by 3 bases; junction bases not matched to a gene: 29. The CDR3 DNA reads as TGTGCCATCAGCGTGGACACAGGAGGAGGACACGCGGCTAGCGGGAGAGACTACGAGCAGTACTTC. This codes for CAISVDTGGGHAASGRDYEQYF.

The chain uses TRBV15 and TRBJ2-5; D remains unclear. V lost 0 bases and J lost 1, with 9 bases in between. This CDR3 region has 15 residues. The germline V gene encodes CDR1 LNHNV and CDR2 YYDKDF (reference sequence). The CDR3 loop reads CATSRDLGRQETQYF. Here the CDR3 DNA reads TGTGCCACCAGCAGAGATCTTGGGCGCCAAGAGACCCAGTACTTC.